Included here is one T cell receptor (beta chain) sequence, with context. This specimen comes from a study of control samples from healthy donors and cancer patients. Data came from immunoSEQ multiplex PCR; TCRdb stores just in-frame clones and leaves some out. The sample has under 200,000 clones, approximately 94% seen once. Germline V gene data show CDR1 as MNHEY and CDR2 as SMNVEV (reference sequence). The ends were cut back, 2 bases at V and 3 bases at J, with 11 bases in the middle. This CDR3 comprises 14 residues. This clonotype was sampled from a man aged 55 to 70 with colorectal cancer. Sequenced: PBMCs. J is TRBJ2-7 and V is TRBV27; the D is unclear. This chain's CDR3 is CASSLGSRVYEQYF. The CDR3 coding sequence is TGTGCCAGCAGTTTAGGATCGAGAGTCTACGAGCAGTACTTC.